Below, one T cell receptor (beta chain) is given with its context. The antigen this receptor binds is unknown. It has no much larger one-base neighbor in the sample; base qualities were not kept. Other DNA variants within this sample encode the same CDR3. TCRbeta CDR3 regions were amplified from genomic DNA using the immunoSEQ Assay, a bias-controlled multiplex PCR. In the paper's pipeline: The number of nucleated cells in each sample was estimated from the amplification of reference gene primers within the assay. Sequence reads were collapsed and filtered to measure the absolute abundance of every unique TCRbeta CDR3 rearrangement. For each sample, productive Simpson clonality was calculated as the square root of Simpson's diversity index over productive rearrangements. Drawn from immuneACCESS, this table holds only the in-frame rearrangements with V and J called that TCRdb kept. Clones are partly lost; checked studies trace under half to an unresolved V gene and leave the rest unexplained. V and J calls and clone size are as listed in that table; D and trimming were resolved from the DNA. This sample is represented by about 82,000 clones; about 78% of them were singletons. The ten largest make up roughly 36% of the sample.

Including the terminal cysteine and phenylalanine, the CDR3 comprises 12 residues. Here the CDR3 DNA is all that survives: 36 bases in frame from base 1. The germline ends are 6 bases apart after V is trimmed by 1 base and J by 6 bases. CDR1 and CDR2 are read off the germline V gene as SGHVS and FQNEAQ. One collaborating source in Seattle enrolled patients during active infection and followed them longitudinally through the course of disease. Collaborating institutions collected whole blood in K2EDTA tubes following their own protocols. Collaborator samples were shipped for TCRbeta analysis as frozen whole blood, isolated PBMCs, or DNA extracted from either sample type. This record comes from a study of blood T cell repertoires in COVID-19 (TCRdb year 2020). General notes on the study: The collaborator samples originated in the United States, Italy and Spain and spanned the acute and convalescent phases of COVID-19. The prospective study material was composed of cDNA or gDNA derived from T cells, B-cell-depleted T cells, or PBMCs. Deeply sampled blood TCRbeta repertoires from subjects exposed to, actively infected with, or recovered from COVID-19 were included in the dataset. The repertoires were released in a freely available public database meant as a resource for research on the immune response to SARS-CoV-2. The samples were drawn from the first 160 participants of the ongoing ImmuneRACE study and from 1,254 subjects provided by 6 global collaborators. A de-identified subject ID, COVID-19 status, age in years and sex were almost always included in the sample metadata. Where available, HLA class I and class II types were taken from metadata supplied by the sample provider and were not determined by assay-based typing.

Overall study results and their limits: The amount of clinical and demographic metadata varied by source and participant and was provided uncurated.

The sample consisted of peripheral blood. The receptor chain draws on TRBV7-8 and TRBJ1-2; no D gene is confidently identified. This TCR was recovered from a man in his sixties with COVID-19, enrolled during active disease. The nucleotides are TGTGCCAGCAGCTTAGTCGGAGATGGCTACACCTTC. Its protein is CASSLVGDGYTF.